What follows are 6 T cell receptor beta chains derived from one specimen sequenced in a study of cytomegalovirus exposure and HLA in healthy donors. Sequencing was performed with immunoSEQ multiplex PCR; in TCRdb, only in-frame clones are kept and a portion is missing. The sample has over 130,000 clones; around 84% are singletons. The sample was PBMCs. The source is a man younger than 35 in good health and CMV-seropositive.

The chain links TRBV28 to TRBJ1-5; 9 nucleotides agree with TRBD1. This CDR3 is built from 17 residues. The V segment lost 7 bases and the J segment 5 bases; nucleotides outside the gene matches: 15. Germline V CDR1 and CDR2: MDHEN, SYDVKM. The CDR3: CASTLPSGQGSYQPQHF. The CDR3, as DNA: TGTGCCAGCACTCTACCTTCGGGACAGGGATCATATCAGCCCCAGCATTTT.

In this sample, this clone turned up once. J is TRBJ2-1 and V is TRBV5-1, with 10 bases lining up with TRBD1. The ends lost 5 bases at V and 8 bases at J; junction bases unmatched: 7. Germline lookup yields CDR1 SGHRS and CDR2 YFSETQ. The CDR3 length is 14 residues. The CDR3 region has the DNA TGCGCCAGCAGGACAGGGGGCGTTATCCATGAGCAGTTCTTC. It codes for CASRTGGVIHEQFF. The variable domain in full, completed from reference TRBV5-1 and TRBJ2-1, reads KAGVTQTPRYLIKTRGQQVTLSCSPISGHRSVSWYQQTPGQGLQFLFEYFSETQRNKGNFPGRFSGRQFSNSRSEMNVSTLELGDSALYLCASRTGGVIHEQFFGPGTRLTVL.

The CDR3 sequence is CASSLGRGELFF. Written as DNA, the CDR3 is TGTGCCAGCAGCTTAGGGAGGGGGGAGCTGTTTTTT. This chain joins TRBV13 and TRBJ2-2, with D unclear. This CDR3 has 12 residues. With 0 bases removed from V and 8 bases from J, the gap between germline ends came to 4 bases. Germline loops: CDR1 PRHDT, CDR2 FYEKMQ (reference sequence). Based on the CDR3 plus reference TRBV13 and TRBJ2-2, the full variable domain is AAGVIQSPRHLIKEKRETATLKCYPIPRHDTVYWYQQGPGQDPQFLISFYEKMQSDKGSIPDRFSAQQFSDYHSELNMSSLELGDSALYFCASSLGRGELFFGEGSRLTVL.

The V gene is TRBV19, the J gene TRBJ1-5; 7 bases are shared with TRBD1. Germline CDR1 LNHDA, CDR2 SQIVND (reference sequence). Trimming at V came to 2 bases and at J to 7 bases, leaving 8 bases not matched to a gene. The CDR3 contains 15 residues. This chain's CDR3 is CASSIRGTVNQPQHF. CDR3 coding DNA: TGTGCCAGTAGTATAAGGGGGACAGTCAACCAGCCCCAGCATTTT. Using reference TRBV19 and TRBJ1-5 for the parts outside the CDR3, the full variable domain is DGGITQSPKYLFRKEGQNVTLSCEQNLNHDAMYWYRQDPGQGLRLIYYSQIVNDFQKGDIAEGYSVSREKKESFPLTVTSAQKNPTAFYLCASSIRGTVNQPQHFGDGTRLSIL.

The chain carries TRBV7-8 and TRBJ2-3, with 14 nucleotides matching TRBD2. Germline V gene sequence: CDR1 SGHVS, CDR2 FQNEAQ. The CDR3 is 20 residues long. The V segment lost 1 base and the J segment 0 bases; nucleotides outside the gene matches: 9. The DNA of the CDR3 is TGTGCCAGCAGCTTAGGAGAGGGCCGGACTAGCGGGGGGAGCACAGATACGCAGTATTTT. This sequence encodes CASSLGEGRTSGGSTDTQYF.

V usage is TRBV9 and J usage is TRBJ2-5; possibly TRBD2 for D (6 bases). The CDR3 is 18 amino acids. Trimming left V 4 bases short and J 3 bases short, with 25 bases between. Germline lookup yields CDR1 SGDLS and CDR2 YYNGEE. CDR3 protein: CASSLPPSKTGREETQYF. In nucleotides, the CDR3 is TGTGCCAGCAGCCTCCCCCCCAGTAAGACCGGGAGAGAAGAGACCCAGTACTTC.